A selection of T cell receptor beta chains follows, all from one sample in a study of T cell responses to AZD1222 COVID-19 vaccine. Sequenced by immunoSEQ multiplex PCR; TCRdb stores in-frame clones only, minus some. The profile shows about 140,000 clones, roughly 90% of them singletons. Sequencing used peripheral blood, obtained on day 0 of AZD1222 vaccination. Every receptor here comes from an adult in good health. Both conserved end residues are part of each CDR3. Each record gives: V gene, clone size, D gene, J gene, CDR3 protein, CDR3 DNA. A D gene is named only where the DNA matches it firmly. Size tells how often a clone was seen (once, few, many) or the class of an expanded clone, and some rows leave it out.

TRBV6-5	-	-	TRBJ1-1	CASSSRVTEAFF	TGTGCCAGCAGTTCCAGGGTTACTGAAGCTTTCTTT
TRBV7-2	-	TRBD1	TRBJ2-2	CASSWGQSTTGELFF	TGTGCCAGCAGCTGGGGACAGTCTACCACCGGGGAGCTGTTTTTT
TRBV4-3	-	TRBD1	TRBJ2-7	CASSQDRQGFREQYF	TGCGCCAGCAGCCAAGATAGACAGGGATTTCGCGAGCAGTACTTC
TRBV5-4	-	-	TRBJ1-1	CASSLDRYTEAFF	TGTGCCAGCAGCTTGGACCGGTACACTGAAGCTTTCTTT
TRBV19	-	TRBD1	TRBJ2-2	CASRTGSTGELFF	TGTGCCAGTCGGACAGGGAGCACCGGGGAGCTGTTTTTT
TRBV5-8	-	TRBD1	TRBJ1-2	CASSAGGAYGYTF	TGTGCCAGCAGTGCAGGGGGCGCTTATGGCTACACCTTC
TRBV5-4	-	-	TRBJ1-1	CASSLRWGDTEAFF	TGTGCCAGCAGCTTGCGGTGGGGGGACACTGAAGCTTTCTTT
TRBV6-5	-	-	TRBJ2-1	CASRSSYNEQFF	TGTGCCAGCAGGAGCTCCTACAATGAGCAGTTCTTC
TRBV7-2	-	-	TRBJ2-4	CASSLRRGQRNIQYF	TGTGCCAGCAGCTTAAGGAGGGGGCAAAGAAACATTCAGTACTTC
TRBV11-2	-	TRBD1	TRBJ1-5	CASSRDRDQPQHF	TGTGCCAGCAGCCGGGACAGAGATCAGCCCCAGCATTTT
TRBV11-2	-	-	TRBJ2-5	CASSLLWSRETQYF	TGTGCCAGCAGCTTACTCTGGAGCCGAGAGACCCAGTACTTC
TRBV5-6	-	-	TRBJ1-3	CASSLGQGPGNTIYF	TGTGCCAGCAGCTTGGGGCAGGGGCCTGGAAACACCATATATTTT
TRBV5-4	once	TRBD1	TRBJ1-2	CASSLAWGTGTYGYTF	TGTGCCAGCAGCTTGGCCTGGGGGACAGGGACCTATGGCTACACCTTC
TRBV5-1	few	-	TRBJ2-3	CATLTITDTQYF	TGCGCCACCCTGACAATCACAGATACGCAGTATTTT
TRBV27	few	-	TRBJ1-4	CASSNRGGHEKLFF	TGTGCCAGCTCCAATCGCGGAGGGCACGAAAAACTGTTTTTT
TRBV11-3	once	-	TRBJ2-5	CASSFESRLKQETQYF	TGTGCCAGCAGCTTTGAGAGCCGATTGAAGCAAGAGACCCAGTACTTC
TRBV7-2	-	-	TRBJ1-2	CASSSRGRNYGYTF	TGTGCCAGCAGCTCCCGAGGGCGGAACTATGGCTACACCTTC
TRBV3-1/TRBV3-2	-	TRBD1	TRBJ1-3	CASSQQRIGGGGGNTIYF	TGTGCCAGCAGCCAGCAAAGAATAGGAGGGGGCGGTGGAAACACCATATATTTT
TRBV5-1	-	TRBD1	TRBJ2-2	CASSHRDRGTGELFF	TGCGCCAGCAGCCACCGGGACAGGGGGACCGGGGAGCTGTTTTTT
TRBV5-4	-	-	TRBJ2-1	CASSLDWGGNEQFF	TGTGCCAGCAGTCTGGATTGGGGAGGCAATGAGCAGTTCTTC
TRBV2	-	-	TRBJ1-2	CASSEVRWAGNGYTF	TGTGCCAGCAGTGAAGTACGGTGGGCGGGGAACGGCTACACCTTC
TRBV30	-	-	TRBJ1-1	CAWSHIYTEAFF	TGTGCCTGGAGTCACATTTACACTGAAGCTTTCTTT
TRBV11-3	-	TRBD1	TRBJ1-2	CASSLQGANGYTF	TGTGCCAGCAGCCTACAGGGGGCTAATGGCTACACCTTC
TRBV13	-	-	TRBJ1-1	CASSLGHLNTEAFF	TGTGCCAGCAGCTTAGGACACCTTAACACTGAAGCTTTCTTT
TRBV7-8	-	-	TRBJ2-2	CASSLAPSRGELFF	TGTGCCAGCAGCTTAGCGCCTAGCCGCGGGGAGCTGTTTTTT
TRBV20-1	-	-	TRBJ2-7	CSASAQASVGSEQYF	TGCAGTGCTAGTGCTCAGGCGTCCGTGGGGTCCGAGCAGTACTTC
TRBV9	-	-	TRBJ2-5	CASSAVGRVETQYF	TGTGCCAGCAGCGCGGTCGGTAGGGTGGAGACCCAGTACTTC
TRBV19	-	-	TRBJ1-2	CASSPNNYGYTF	TGTGCCAGTAGTCCGAATAACTATGGCTACACCTTC